The 7 T cell receptor beta chains reported below all come from one sample, sequenced in a study of blood T cell repertoires in COVID-19 (TCRdb year 2020). The receptor library was made with the immunoSEQ multiplex PCR assay. The clones in this table, taken by TCRdb from immuneACCESS, are in-frame only. Not every clone is retained; where verified, under half of the shortfall comes from an unresolved V gene, and the cause of the rest is unknown. Within this sample are 90,000 to 120,000 clones, with 88% of them counted one time only. Jointly, the top ten make up around 6.5% of the sample. Sequenced input: peripheral blood. All receptors come from a man between 45 and 60 years old with active or convalescent COVID-19.

A remark on this clone: A read error may produce the germline difference seen at one junction end. V and J are TRBV7-7 and TRBJ2-3; 11 bases match TRBD2. This CDR3 spans 17 amino acids. Germline V gives CDR1 SSHAT, CDR2 FNYEAQ (reference sequence). The CDR3 protein is CASSSTRLAGITDTQYF. Written as DNA, the CDR3 is TGTGCTAGCAGCTCGACCAGACTAGCGGGAATCACAGATACGCAGTATTTT.

The chain combines TRBV12-3 or TRBV12-4 with TRBJ1-4; no firm D call. Trimming shortened V by 5 bases and J by 4 bases, and 5 bases separated the two germline ends. This CDR3 contains 12 residues. The CDR3 sequence is CASSRSNEKLFF. The CDR3 bases are TGTGCCAGCAGTCGGAGTAATGAAAAACTGTTTTTT.

The chain joins TRBV6-4 to TRBJ2-3; the match to TRBD2 covers 7 bases. The CDR3 consists of 15 residues. Germline CDR1 reads MRHNA; CDR2 reads SNTAGT. V trimming: 4 bases; J trimming: 3 bases; junction bases outside the gene matches: 7. This CDR3 reads CASSAGGSGTDTQYF. Written as DNA, the CDR3 is TGTGCCAGCAGTGCGGGGGGTAGCGGTACAGATACGCAGTATTTT.

This clone has just one count. The rearrangement uses TRBV19 and TRBJ2-1, with TRBD1 matching 8 bases. Germline V gene data show CDR1 as LNHDA and CDR2 as SQIVND (reference sequence). The junction had 12 bases not matched to a gene; V was cut back by 6 bases and J by 8 bases. This CDR3 spans 15 amino acids. The CDR3 nucleotides are TGTGCCAGTAGGCCCGGGACAGGCAATTTCGATGAGCAGTTCTTC. Translated: CASRPGTGNFDEQFF.

The chain joins TRBV5-5 to TRBJ2-7; possible D gene TRBD1, 5 bases. The CDR3 length is 15 residues. The V end was cut by 1 base, the J end by 1 base, with 12 bases between. From germline, CDR1 is SGHKS and CDR2 YYEKEE (reference sequence). The DNA of the CDR3 is TGTGCCAGCAGCTTGTCCTTAAAGGGGTCCTACGAGCAGTACTTC. This codes for CASSLSLKGSYEQYF.

This clone was picked up one time. The rearrangement joins TRBV10-3 to TRBJ2-3; D remains unclear. The germline gives CDR1 ENHRY, CDR2 SYGVKD. The CDR3 has 15 residues. The V end was cut by 1 base, the J end by 0 bases, with 8 bases between. CDR3 sequence: CAISEYGASTDTQYF. CDR3 DNA sequence: TGTGCCATCAGTGAGTACGGAGCAAGCACAGATACGCAGTATTTT.

The V gene is TRBV29-1, the J gene TRBJ2-1; 7 positions agree with TRBD2. This CDR3 is built from 14 residues. Germline lookup yields CDR1 SQVTM and CDR2 ANQGSEA. J lost 5 bases, V lost 4 bases, and 8 bases had no gene match. CDR3 nucleotide sequence: TGCAGCGTTGTATTACTAGCGAACCACAATGAGCAGTTCTTC. It codes for CSVVLLANHNEQFF.